These T cell receptor beta chains were read from a single sample in a study of shared clonotypes between healthy human individuals. Some clones are missing from TCRdb's copy, which holds only in-frame ones; the method was immunoSEQ multiplex PCR. The sample includes around 2.5 million clones, under 95% of them seen just once. The sample consisted of naive CD4+ T cells from PBMCs. The receptors derive from a man aged 18 to 35 in good health. Some clones in this sample may be carry-over from other donors' samples. Each CDR3 is given with its conserved first and last residue. The order of the fields is J gene, CDR3 length, V gene, CDR3 protein.

J gene: TRBJ2-1; CDR3 length: 15; V gene: TRBV6-5; CDR3 protein: CASSYLREVSGEQFF
J gene: TRBJ1-3; CDR3 length: 12; V gene: TRBV19; CDR3 protein: CASSILGNTIYF
J gene: TRBJ2-5; CDR3 length: 20; V gene: TRBV5-1; CDR3 protein: CASSLDYRVKGTGAGETQYF
J gene: TRBJ2-7; CDR3 length: 15; V gene: TRBV4-3; CDR3 protein: CASSQDLYTTYEQYF
J gene: TRBJ1-2; CDR3 length: 15; V gene: TRBV30; CDR3 protein: CAWSSLGGANYGYTF
J gene: TRBJ2-3; CDR3 length: 16; V gene: TRBV29-1; CDR3 protein: CSVEPGLAGVTDTQYF
J gene: TRBJ2-6; CDR3 length: 16; V gene: TRBV21-1; CDR3 protein: CASSKARHRKANVLTF
J gene: TRBJ2-6; CDR3 length: 20; V gene: TRBV13; CDR3 protein: CASSLLRTSGRNSGANVLTF
J gene: TRBJ1-3; CDR3 length: 16; V gene: TRBV12-1; CDR3 protein: CASSGDRGHSGNTIYF
J gene: TRBJ1-4; CDR3 length: 16; V gene: TRBV7-9; CDR3 protein: CASSLSGGGTNEKLFF
J gene: TRBJ1-1; CDR3 length: 14; V gene: TRBV6-5; CDR3 protein: CASSLRGTRIEAFF
J gene: TRBJ2-7; CDR3 length: 11; V gene: TRBV30; CDR3 protein: CAWSPGAEQYF
J gene: TRBJ2-5; CDR3 length: 14; V gene: TRBV29-1; CDR3 protein: CSVEGRASPETQYF
J gene: TRBJ2-5; CDR3 length: 16; V gene: TRBV4-2; CDR3 protein: CASSQDTAGGKETQYF
J gene: TRBJ2-6; CDR3 length: 14; V gene: TRBV30; CDR3 protein: CAWSRGSGANVLTF
J gene: TRBJ2-6; CDR3 length: 12; V gene: TRBV11-2; CDR3 protein: CASTSGANVLTF
J gene: TRBJ2-1; CDR3 length: 16; V gene: TRBV5-1; CDR3 protein: CASSLQGQGIGNEQFF
J gene: TRBJ2-2; CDR3 length: 16; V gene: TRBV18; CDR3 protein: CASSPPSGPNTGELFF
J gene: TRBJ2-7; CDR3 length: 16; V gene: TRBV28; CDR3 protein: CASSLLPGQGPYEQYF
J gene: TRBJ2-2; CDR3 length: 16; V gene: TRBV5-6; CDR3 protein: CASSFYDRGGTGELFF
J gene: TRBJ2-3; CDR3 length: 14; V gene: TRBV28; CDR3 protein: CAGAGLAGSDTQYF
J gene: TRBJ2-7; CDR3 length: 16; V gene: TRBV2; CDR3 protein: CASSERRATSSYEQYF
J gene: TRBJ2-2; CDR3 length: 14; V gene: TRBV4-2; CDR3 protein: CASSQIYRAGELFF
J gene: TRBJ2-7; CDR3 length: 17; V gene: TRBV7-9; CDR3 protein: CASSLGITGGQTYEQYF
J gene: TRBJ1-1; CDR3 length: 14; V gene: TRBV7-2; CDR3 protein: CASSLLNVNTEAFF
J gene: TRBJ2-2; CDR3 length: 15; V gene: TRBV5-1; CDR3 protein: CASSSGGSYTGELFF
J gene: TRBJ2-3; CDR3 length: 16; V gene: TRBV5-8; CDR3 protein: CASRTRGQTMADTQYF
J gene: TRBJ1-5; CDR3 length: 12; V gene: TRBV7-2; CDR3 protein: CASSSDNQPQHF
J gene: TRBJ2-3; CDR3 length: 14; V gene: TRBV2; CDR3 protein: CASKGSQGSDTQYF
J gene: TRBJ2-3; CDR3 length: 14; V gene: TRBV7-9; CDR3 protein: CASSSGQGWDAQYF
J gene: TRBJ2-3; CDR3 length: 15; V gene: TRBV9; CDR3 protein: CASSPGTGKLDTQYF
J gene: TRBJ1-1; CDR3 length: 13; V gene: TRBV27; CDR3 protein: CASGRGRVIEAFF
J gene: TRBJ1-4; CDR3 length: 13; V gene: TRBV9; CDR3 protein: CASSLTNRGELFF
J gene: TRBJ1-2; CDR3 length: 12; V gene: TRBV6-1; CDR3 protein: CASSEGYYGYTF
J gene: TRBJ2-7; CDR3 length: 13; V gene: TRBV7-7; CDR3 protein: CASSAGTAYEQYF
J gene: TRBJ2-1; CDR3 length: 14; V gene: TRBV5-4; CDR3 protein: CASSLVAANNEQFF
J gene: TRBJ1-2; CDR3 length: 13; V gene: TRBV6-1; CDR3 protein: CASSVRPWGGYTF
J gene: TRBJ2-1; CDR3 length: 17; V gene: TRBV5-6; CDR3 protein: CASSPRQTGGAGGEQFF
J gene: TRBJ2-3; CDR3 length: 18; V gene: TRBV19; CDR3 protein: CASRTSGTSGRAVDTQYF
J gene: TRBJ2-2; CDR3 length: 13; V gene: TRBV11-3; CDR3 protein: CASSLDGTGKLFF
J gene: TRBJ1-5; CDR3 length: 14; V gene: TRBV18; CDR3 protein: CASSNRDRSQPQHF
J gene: TRBJ1-5; CDR3 length: 14; V gene: TRBV28; CDR3 protein: CASRNRDPNQPQHF
J gene: TRBJ2-7; CDR3 length: 12; V gene: TRBV11-2; CDR3 protein: CASSSQPYEQYF
J gene: TRBJ2-2; CDR3 length: 16; V gene: TRBV7-3; CDR3 protein: CASSLTPRGGGGELFF
J gene: TRBJ2-5; CDR3 length: 15; V gene: TRBV11-3; CDR3 protein: CASSAGPGPQETQYF
J gene: TRBJ2-2; CDR3 length: 15; V gene: TRBV5-4; CDR3 protein: CASSSLAGETGELFF
J gene: TRBJ2-5; CDR3 length: 14; V gene: TRBV7-3; CDR3 protein: CASSLTSDKETQYF
J gene: TRBJ1-2; CDR3 length: 15; V gene: TRBV7-2; CDR3 protein: CASSLGRGGGFGYTF